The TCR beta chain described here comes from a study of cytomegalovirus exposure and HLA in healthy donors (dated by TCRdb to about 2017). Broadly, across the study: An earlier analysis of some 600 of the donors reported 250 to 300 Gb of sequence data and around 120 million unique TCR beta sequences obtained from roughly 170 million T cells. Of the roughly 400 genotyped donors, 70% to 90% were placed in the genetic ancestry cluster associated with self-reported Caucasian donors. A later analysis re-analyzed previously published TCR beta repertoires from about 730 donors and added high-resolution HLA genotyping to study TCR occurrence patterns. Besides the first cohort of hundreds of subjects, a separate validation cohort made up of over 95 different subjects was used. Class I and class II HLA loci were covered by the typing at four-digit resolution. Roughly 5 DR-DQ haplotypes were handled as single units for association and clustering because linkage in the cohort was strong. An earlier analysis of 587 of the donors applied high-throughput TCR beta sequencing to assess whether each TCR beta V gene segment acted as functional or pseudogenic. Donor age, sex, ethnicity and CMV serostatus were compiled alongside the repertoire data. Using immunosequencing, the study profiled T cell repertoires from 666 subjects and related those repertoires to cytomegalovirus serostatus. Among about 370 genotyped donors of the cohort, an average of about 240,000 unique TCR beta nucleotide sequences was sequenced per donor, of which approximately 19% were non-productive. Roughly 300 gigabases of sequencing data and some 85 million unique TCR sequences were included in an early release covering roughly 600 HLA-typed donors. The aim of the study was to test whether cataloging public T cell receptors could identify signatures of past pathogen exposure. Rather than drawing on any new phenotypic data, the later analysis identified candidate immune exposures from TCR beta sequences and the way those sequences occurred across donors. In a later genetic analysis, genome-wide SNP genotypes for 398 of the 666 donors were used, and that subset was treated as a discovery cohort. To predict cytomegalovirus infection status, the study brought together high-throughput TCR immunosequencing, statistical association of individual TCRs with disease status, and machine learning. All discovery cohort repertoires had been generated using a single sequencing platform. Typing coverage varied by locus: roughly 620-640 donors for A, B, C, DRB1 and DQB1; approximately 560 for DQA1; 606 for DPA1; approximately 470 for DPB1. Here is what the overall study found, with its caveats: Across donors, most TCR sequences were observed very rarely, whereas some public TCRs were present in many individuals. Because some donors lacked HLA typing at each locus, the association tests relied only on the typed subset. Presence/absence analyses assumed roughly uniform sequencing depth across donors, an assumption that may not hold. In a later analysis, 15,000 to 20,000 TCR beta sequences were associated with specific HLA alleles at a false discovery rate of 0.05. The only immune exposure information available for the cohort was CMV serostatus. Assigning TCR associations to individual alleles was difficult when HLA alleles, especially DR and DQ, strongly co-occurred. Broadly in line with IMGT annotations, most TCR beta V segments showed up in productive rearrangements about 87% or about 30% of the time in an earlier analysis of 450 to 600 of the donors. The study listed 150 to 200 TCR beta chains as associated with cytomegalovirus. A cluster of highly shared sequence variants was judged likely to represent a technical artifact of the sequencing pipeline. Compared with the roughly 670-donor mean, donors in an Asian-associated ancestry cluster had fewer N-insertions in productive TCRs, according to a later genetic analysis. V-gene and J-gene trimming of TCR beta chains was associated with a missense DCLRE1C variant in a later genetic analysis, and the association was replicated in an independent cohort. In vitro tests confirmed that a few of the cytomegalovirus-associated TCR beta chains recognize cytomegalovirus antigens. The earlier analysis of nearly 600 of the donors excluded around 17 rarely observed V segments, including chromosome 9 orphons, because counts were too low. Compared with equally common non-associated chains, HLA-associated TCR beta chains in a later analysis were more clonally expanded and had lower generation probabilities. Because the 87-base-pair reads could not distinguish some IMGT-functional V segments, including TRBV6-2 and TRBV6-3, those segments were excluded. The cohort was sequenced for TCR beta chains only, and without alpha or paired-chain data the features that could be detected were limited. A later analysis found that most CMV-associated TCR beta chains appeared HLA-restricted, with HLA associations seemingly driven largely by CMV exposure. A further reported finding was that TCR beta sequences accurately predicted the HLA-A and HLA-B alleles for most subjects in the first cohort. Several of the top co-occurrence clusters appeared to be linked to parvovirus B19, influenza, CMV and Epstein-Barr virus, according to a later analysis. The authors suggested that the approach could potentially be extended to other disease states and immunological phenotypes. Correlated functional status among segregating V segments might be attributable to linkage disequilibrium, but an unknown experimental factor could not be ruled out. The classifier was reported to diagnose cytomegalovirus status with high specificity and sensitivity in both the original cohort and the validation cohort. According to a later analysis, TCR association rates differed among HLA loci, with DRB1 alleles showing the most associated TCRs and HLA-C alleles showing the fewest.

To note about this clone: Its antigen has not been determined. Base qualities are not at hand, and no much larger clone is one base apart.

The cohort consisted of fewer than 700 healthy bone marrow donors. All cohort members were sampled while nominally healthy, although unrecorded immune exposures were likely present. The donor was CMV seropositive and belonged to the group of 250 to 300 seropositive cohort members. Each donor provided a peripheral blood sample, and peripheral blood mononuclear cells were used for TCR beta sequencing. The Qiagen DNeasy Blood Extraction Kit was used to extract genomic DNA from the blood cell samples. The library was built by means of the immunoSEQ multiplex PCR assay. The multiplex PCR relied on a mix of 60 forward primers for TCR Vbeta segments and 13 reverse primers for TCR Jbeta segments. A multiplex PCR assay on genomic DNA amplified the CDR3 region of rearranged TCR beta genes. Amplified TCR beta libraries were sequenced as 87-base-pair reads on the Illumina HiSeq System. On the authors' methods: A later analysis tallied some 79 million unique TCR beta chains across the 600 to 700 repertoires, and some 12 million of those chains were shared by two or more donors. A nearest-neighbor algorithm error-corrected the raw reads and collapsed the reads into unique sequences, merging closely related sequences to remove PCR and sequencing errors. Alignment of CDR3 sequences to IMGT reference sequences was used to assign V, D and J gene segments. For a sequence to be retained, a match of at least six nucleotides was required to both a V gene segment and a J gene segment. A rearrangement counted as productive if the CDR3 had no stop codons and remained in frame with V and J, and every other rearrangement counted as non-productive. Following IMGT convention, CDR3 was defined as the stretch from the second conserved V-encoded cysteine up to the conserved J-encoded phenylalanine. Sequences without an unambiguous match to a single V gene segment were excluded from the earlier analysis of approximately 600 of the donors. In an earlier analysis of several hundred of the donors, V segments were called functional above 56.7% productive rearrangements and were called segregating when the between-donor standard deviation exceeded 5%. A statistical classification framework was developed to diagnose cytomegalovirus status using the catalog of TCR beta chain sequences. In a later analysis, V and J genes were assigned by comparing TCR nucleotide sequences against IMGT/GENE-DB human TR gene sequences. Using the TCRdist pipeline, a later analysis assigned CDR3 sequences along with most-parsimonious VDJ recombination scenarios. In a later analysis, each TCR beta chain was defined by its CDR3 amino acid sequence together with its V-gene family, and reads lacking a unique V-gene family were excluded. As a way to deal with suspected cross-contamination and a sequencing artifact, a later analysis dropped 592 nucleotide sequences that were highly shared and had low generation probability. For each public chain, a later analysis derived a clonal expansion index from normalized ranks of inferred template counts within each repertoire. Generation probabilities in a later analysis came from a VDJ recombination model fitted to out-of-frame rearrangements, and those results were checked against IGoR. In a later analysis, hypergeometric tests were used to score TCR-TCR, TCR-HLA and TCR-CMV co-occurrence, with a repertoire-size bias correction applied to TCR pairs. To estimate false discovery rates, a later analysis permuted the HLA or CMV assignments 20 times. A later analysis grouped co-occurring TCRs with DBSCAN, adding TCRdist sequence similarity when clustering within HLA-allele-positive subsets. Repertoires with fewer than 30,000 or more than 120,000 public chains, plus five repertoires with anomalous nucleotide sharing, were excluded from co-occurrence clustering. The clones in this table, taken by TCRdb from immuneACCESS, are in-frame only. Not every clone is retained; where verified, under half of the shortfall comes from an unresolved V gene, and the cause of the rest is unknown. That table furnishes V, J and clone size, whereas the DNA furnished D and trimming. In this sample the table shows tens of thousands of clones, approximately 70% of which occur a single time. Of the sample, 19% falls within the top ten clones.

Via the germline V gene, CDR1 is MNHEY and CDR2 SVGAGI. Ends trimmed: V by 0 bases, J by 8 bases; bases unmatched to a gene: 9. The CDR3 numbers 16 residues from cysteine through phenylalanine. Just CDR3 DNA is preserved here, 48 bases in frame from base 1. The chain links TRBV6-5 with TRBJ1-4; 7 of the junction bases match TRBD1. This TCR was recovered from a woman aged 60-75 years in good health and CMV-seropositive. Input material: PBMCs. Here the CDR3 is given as CASSYSGQDMGEKLFF. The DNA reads TGTGCCAGCAGTTACTCCGGACAGGATATGGGAGAAAAACTGTTTTTT.